This T cell receptor (beta chain) appears in the sequencing data of a study of shared clonotypes between healthy human individuals. Study-wide points: Large sequencing depth failed to make sorted-subset sequencing complete, rarefaction showed.

About this clone itself: What it binds is unknown.

Naive CD8 populations comprised CD45RO-negative cells positively selected for CCR7, excluding terminally differentiated effector memory CD45RA+ cells. Per the germline V gene, CDR1 is SGHTA and CDR2 is FQGTGA. V was pared by 5 bases and J by 5 bases, with 5 bases of the junction left unmatched. The CDR3 spans 15 residues. Sorted-subset replicate PCR reactions were performed with around 210 ng DNA, corresponding to 25,000 to 35,000 T cell genomes. The authors' processing: ImmunoSEQ gave junction-only sequences without quality scores, so filtering differed. The table came from immunoSEQ multiplex PCR; TCRdb's copy has only in-frame clones and leaves some out. Clonal size and the V and J genes are those of that table, whereas D and trimming came from the DNA. The sample records about 820,000 clones, 80% to 95% being singletons.

The rearrangement links TRBV7-3 to TRBJ2-1, with 11 bases lining up with TRBD2. The specimen sequenced was naive CD8+ T cells sorted from blood. The TCR sequence derives from a young man in good health. The CDR3 reads CASSRGTSGHNEQFF. In DNA form, the CDR3 reads TGTGCCAGCAGCCGAGGGACTAGCGGTCACAATGAGCAGTTCTTC.